This T cell receptor beta chain was found in a study of cytomegalovirus exposure and HLA in healthy donors. This PCR relied on a set of 60 Vbeta primers and 13 Jbeta primers. Measured with immunoSEQ multiplex PCR; TCRdb has only the in-frame clones, and not every one. Counted here are around 170,000 clones, roughly 71% occurring once; the ten biggest clones make up over 1.2%. Findings and caveats of the study: For most subjects, TCR beta sequences were reported to predict HLA-A and HLA-B alleles with accuracy. The authors later found most CMV-associated TCR beta chains appeared HLA-restricted.

V dropped 3 bases and J dropped 11; count of bases not matched to a gene: 16. Germline V gene data show CDR1 as SNHLY and CDR2 as FYNNEI. This CDR3 spans 16 amino acids. This clone was observed a few times. Its specificity is unknown. The sequenced sample consisted of PBMCs. This sequence was found in a girl between 5 and 17 years old in good health and CMV-seronegative. V gene TRBV2 combines with J gene TRBJ1-5, with TRBD1 identical over 7 bases. CDR3 sequence: CASSEGPGGYIVAQHF. The CDR3 nucleotides are TGTGCCAGCAGTGAGGGGCCAGGGGGTTATATCGTGGCCCAGCATTTT.